This T cell receptor beta chain was sequenced in a study of blood T cells in healthy people across ages. Broader study findings: Higher diversity and more naive CD4+ cells were features of long-lived donors, compared to aged donors.

This clonotype has only a few counts. What it binds is not known. A second PCR, run for about 7 to 11 cycles, used a sample-barcoded 5' primer plus a J-beta primer mix. MiXCR, run by TCRdb on the 5' RACE reads, gives a single entry per CDR3 protein. In the table there are around 1,000,000 distinct CDR3 sequences, 20% to 25% of which are singletons. There are 15 residues in the CDR3. The V end lost 5 bases, the J end lost 0 bases, and 16 bases lay between the germline ends. CDR1 and CDR2 (germline): SQVTM, ANQGSEA. This sample was shared with a second study, whose subject was T cells of mothers and their children. Turning to that study: A handful of children and their three healthy Caucasian mothers were the donors. Whether pairs are related or unrelated, thymic selection shapes their TCR recombination output in much the same way.

The sample was blood. This sequence originates from a girl aged 2-9 years in good health. This chain uses TRBV29-1 with TRBJ2-5; D gene uncertain. The CDR3 sequence is CSVWLWLSNQETQYF. The CDR3 DNA sequence: TGCAGCGTTTGGCTCTGGCTGTCCAACCAAGAGACCCAGTACTTC.